These 22 T cell receptor beta chains originate from one sample sequenced in a study of blood T cells in healthy people across ages. The use of a sample-barcoded 5' primer and a J-beta primer mix characterized a second PCR of about 6 to 12 cycles. TCRdb reanalysed the 5' RACE reads using MiXCR and keeps one entry per CDR3 protein. Of 1.4 million to 1.5 million distinct CDR3 sequences listed, around 42% are singletons. The sequencing input was blood. Source of these receptors: a woman between 18 and 30 years old in good health.

The chain employs TRBV2 and TRBJ2-7; D may be TRBD1 or TRBD2 (5 bases each). Germline V gives CDR1 SNHLY, CDR2 FYNNEI. V lost 2 bases, J lost 12 bases, and 11 bases lay in between. The CDR3 covers 11 residues. CDR3 coding DNA: TGTGCCAGCAGTGAATTGTCAGGGAGGTACTTC. Protein: CASSELSGRYF.

This sequence joins TRBV20-1 and TRBJ2-7; D not resolved. Trimming took off 6 bases at V and 0 bases at J, with 9 bases between the two ends. Germline lookup yields CDR1 DFQATT and CDR2 SNEGSKA (reference sequence). This CDR3 has 12 amino acids. CDR3 protein: CSATLSSYEQYF. CDR3 DNA sequence: TGCAGTGCCACCTTAAGCTCCTACGAGCAGTACTTC.

The chain joins TRBV7-9 to TRBJ2-3; possible D gene TRBD2, 6 bases. The V end lost 5 bases, the J end lost 3 bases, and 9 bases lay between the germline ends. This CDR3 is 13 amino acids long. The V gene's germline CDR1 is SEHNR and CDR2 FQNEAQ (reference sequence). CDR3 nucleotide sequence: TGTGCCAGCAGCCGCCGGGAGACAGATACGCAGTATTTT. It encodes CASSRRETDTQYF.

The genes are TRBV20-1 and TRBJ2-1; 11 nucleotides line up with TRBD2. Germline V gene sequence: CDR1 DFQATT, CDR2 SNEGSKA (reference sequence). The CDR3 is 18 amino acids. V lost 0 bases and J lost 4; bases outside the gene matches: 11. The CDR3 loop reads CSARDWRGLAERYNEQFF. CDR3 nucleotide sequence: TGCAGTGCTAGAGATTGGCGGGGACTAGCGGAAAGATACAATGAGCAGTTCTTC.

The chain has TRBV11-2 and TRBJ2-3; 8 bases are a match to TRBD2. The CDR3 has 18 residues. The germline V gene encodes CDR1 SGHAT and CDR2 FQNNGV. The ends lost 3 bases at V and 1 base at J; junction bases unmatched: 12. The CDR3 here is CASSFWREDQWGTDTQYF. As DNA, the CDR3 is TGTGCCAGCAGCTTCTGGCGGGAGGATCAATGGGGCACAGATACGCAGTATTTT.

This rearrangement joins TRBV15 to TRBJ2-1; D might be TRBD1 (5 bases). Trimming stripped 0 bases from V and 9 bases from J, with 15 bases between. Germline loops: CDR1 LNHNV, CDR2 YYDKDF (reference sequence). The length of the CDR3 is 15 residues. For the CDR3, the DNA is TGTGCCACCAGCAGAGACAGGGCGTGGATGGGTGAGCAGTTCTTC. This sequence encodes CATSRDRAWMGEQFF. Supplemented by reference TRBV15 and TRBJ2-1, the full variable domain reads DAMVIQNPRYQVTQFGKPVTLSCSQTLNHNVMYWYQQKSSQAPKLLFHYYDKDFNNEADTPDNFQSRRPNTSFCFLDIRSPGLGDTAMYLCATSRDRAWMGEQFFGPGTRLTVL.

V and J are TRBV5-6 and TRBJ2-3, with D unresolved. The V and J ends lost 4 bases and 5 bases respectively, with 14 bases between them. CDR1 and CDR2 from the germline V gene are SGHDT and YYEEEE. There are 14 residues in the CDR3. CDR3 nucleotides: TGTGCCAGCAGCCCACCCCGCGTCCTAGATACGCAGTATTTT. Amino acids: CASSPPRVLDTQYF.

The V and J genes are TRBV18 and TRBJ2-1, with a possible D match to TRBD2 (6 bases). Germline lookup yields CDR1 KGHSH and CDR2 LQKENI. The CDR3 is made up of 16 amino acids. Trimming left V 8 bases short and J 1 base short, with 18 bases between. For the CDR3, the DNA is TGTGCCAGCGCCTGGACTCCCGGAGGGTCCTACAATGAGCAGTTCTTC. Encoded protein: CASAWTPGGSYNEQFF.

Many counts were recorded for this clonotype. This chain links TRBV12-3 or TRBV12-4 with TRBJ2-3; a weak D match, TRBD1 (5 bases). CDR3 length: 13 amino acids. V lost 5 bases and J lost 2, with 8 bases in between. The CDR3 DNA sequence: TGTGCCAGCAGTCTTGGGGCCACAGATACGCAGTATTTT. Residues: CASSLGATDTQYF.

The chain employs TRBV4-1 and TRBJ2-5, with D unclear. CDR1 and CDR2 (germline): MGHRA, YSYEKL. V lost 3 bases and J 1 base, leaving 12 bases between the germline ends. The CDR3 extends over 15 amino acids. CDR3 nucleotides: TGCGCCAGCAGCCATCCCCCGGGCGGCCAAGAGACCCAGTACTTC. Its translation is CASSHPPGGQETQYF.

This clonotype was seen more than once but under ten times. The chain has TRBV10-3 and TRBJ2-3; TRBD1 matches at 8 bases. Germline values: CDR1 ENHRY, CDR2 SYGVKD. There are 16 residues in the CDR3. V was pared by 0 bases and J by 4 bases, with 6 bases of the junction left unmatched. The CDR3 DNA is TGTGCCATCAGTGAGTCTCCACAGGGGGGCGCAGATACGCAGTATTTT. It encodes CAISESPQGGADTQYF.

This clonotype was found a few times. The rearrangement links TRBV6-1 to TRBJ1-5, with D uncertain. CDR1 is MNHNS and CDR2 is SASEGT in the germline V gene. The CDR3 runs to 13 residues. The V end was cut by 7 bases, the J end by 1 base, with 8 bases between. CDR3 loop: CASTAQSNQPQHF. The CDR3 DNA reads as TGTGCCAGCACTGCTCAGAGCAATCAGCCCCAGCATTTT.

There are a few counts of this clonotype. The rearrangement uses TRBV20-1 and TRBJ2-3; D possibly uses TRBD1 or TRBD2 (7 bases each). In germline, CDR1 is DFQATT, CDR2 SNEGSKA (reference sequence). V was cut by 6 bases and J by 3 bases, with 19 bases left in between. This CDR3 is built from 15 residues. The CDR3 coding sequence is TGCAGTGCGCCCAATCCAGGGGGGGTGACAGATACGCAGTATTTT. It yields the protein CSAPNPGGVTDTQYF.

Worth noting for this clonotype: The junction and the germline gene differ at one end; a read error may be behind it. The chain links TRBV29-1 to TRBJ2-7; TRBD1 agrees at 7 bases. Per germline, CDR1 SQVTM and CDR2 ANQGSEA. The CDR3 has 13 amino acids. CDR3: CSVSTGDDYGQYF. DNA of the CDR3: TGCAGCGTTTCAACAGGGGACGACTACGGGCAGTACTTC.

This chain uses TRBV12-3 or TRBV12-4 with TRBJ2-1, with TRBD1 matching 9 bases. This CDR3 spans 15 amino acids. After removal of 6 bases from V and 1 base from J, the junction contained 4 bases not matched to a gene. CDR3 in amino acids: CASRYRGRSYNEQFF. CDR3 nucleotides: TGTGCCAGCAGATACAGGGGGCGGTCCTACAATGAGCAGTTCTTC.

A note on this clonotype: A junction boundary mismatches the germline segment, possibly from a read error. This chain links TRBV4-2 with TRBJ2-3, with 8 bases fitting TRBD2. Germline lookup yields CDR1 LGHNA and CDR2 YNFKEQ. CDR3 length equals 16 residues. The CDR3: CASSQATSGSTDTRYF. CDR3 nucleotide sequence: TGTGCCAGCAGCCAAGCTACTAGCGGAAGCACAGATACGCGGTATTTT.

This chain uses TRBV7-9 with TRBJ2-1; maybe TRBD2 (6 bases). Trimming pared 4 bases from V and 4 bases from J, leaving 14 bases between. The CDR3 runs 15 residues. The germline CDR1 and CDR2 sequences are SEHNR and FQNEAQ (reference sequence). CDR3 bases: TGTGCCAGCAGCTACCAGGTAGCGGAGTACAATGAGCAGTTCTTC. It is translated as CASSYQVAEYNEQFF.

The chain couples TRBV18 to TRBJ2-7; 9 bases fit TRBD1. The CDR3 covers 16 residues. The J segment lost 3 bases and the V segment lost 0 bases, leaving 6 bases of the junction unmatched. CDR1 and CDR2 (germline): KGHSH, LQKENI. The CDR3 DNA is TGTGCCAGCTCACCACCGGTCGGGACAGGGAACTACGAGCAGTACTTC. This sequence encodes CASSPPVGTGNYEQYF.

This clonotype was seen a few times. The rearrangement joins TRBV20-1 to TRBJ2-1, with 8 bases fitting TRBD2. CDR3 length: 14 residues. V trimming: 3 bases; J trimming: 0 bases; junction bases outside the gene matches: 1. The germline CDR1 and CDR2 sequences are DFQATT and SNEGSKA (reference sequence). The CDR3: CSARTSVSYNEQFF. The CDR3 nucleotides read TGCAGTGCTAGGACTAGCGTCTCCTACAATGAGCAGTTCTTC.

V is TRBV4-1 and J is TRBJ2-7, with D perhaps TRBD2 (5 bases). Trimming cost V 2 bases and J 0 bases, with 14 bases left between them. Germline loops: CDR1 MGHRA, CDR2 YSYEKL. The CDR3 is 16 amino acids. The CDR3 reads CASSQSRADSSYEQYF. Here the CDR3 DNA reads TGCGCCAGCAGCCAATCTAGGGCGGACTCCTCCTACGAGCAGTACTTC.

V and J are TRBV20-1 and TRBJ1-1, with D possibly matching TRBD1 (6 bases). CDR3 length equals 11 residues. Germline V lookup: CDR1 DFQATT, CDR2 SNEGSKA (reference sequence). The V gene lost 6 bases and the J gene lost 8 bases, with 13 bases spanning the gap. The CDR3 DNA reads TGCAGTGCCCAGAGACAGGTCGAAGCTTTCTTT. Translated, it gives CSAQRQVEAFF.

The chain combines TRBV5-1 with TRBJ1-2, with 7 bases aligning to TRBD1. The J segment lost 6 bases and the V segment lost 1 base, leaving 9 bases of the junction unmatched. The length of the CDR3 is 15 residues. The germline gives CDR1 SGHRS, CDR2 YFSETQ. This chain's CDR3 is CASSLSCGTEDGYTF. As DNA, the CDR3 is TGCGCCAGCAGCTTGAGTTGCGGGACAGAAGATGGCTACACCTTC.